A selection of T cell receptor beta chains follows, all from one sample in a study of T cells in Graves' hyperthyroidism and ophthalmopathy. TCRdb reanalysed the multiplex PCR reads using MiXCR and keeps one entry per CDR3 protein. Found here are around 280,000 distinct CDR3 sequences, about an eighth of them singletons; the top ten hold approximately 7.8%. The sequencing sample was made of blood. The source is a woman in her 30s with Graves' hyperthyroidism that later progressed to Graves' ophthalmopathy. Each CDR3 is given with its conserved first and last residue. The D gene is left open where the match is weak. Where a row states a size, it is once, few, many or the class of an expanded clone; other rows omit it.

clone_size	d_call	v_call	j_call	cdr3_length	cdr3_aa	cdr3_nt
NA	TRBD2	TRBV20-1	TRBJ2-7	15	CSARILAGDPYEQYF	TGCAGTGCTAGAATCCTAGCGGGCGATCCCTACGAGCAGTACTTC
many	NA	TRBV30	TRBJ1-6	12	CAWKGDRSPLHF	TGTGCCTGGAAAGGGGATCGATCACCCCTCCACTTT
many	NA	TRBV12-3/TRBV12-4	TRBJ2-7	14	CASSLLGSSYEQYF	TGTGCCAGCAGTTTATTAGGTAGCTCCTACGAGCAGTACTTC
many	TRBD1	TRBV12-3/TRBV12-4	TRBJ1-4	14	CASSQGGGDEKLFF	TGTGCCAGCAGTCAGGGGGGTGGAGATGAAAAACTGTTTTTT
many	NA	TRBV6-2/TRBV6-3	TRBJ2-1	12	CASSQTSYEQFF	TGTGCCAGCAGTCAGACTAGTTACGAGCAGTTCTTC
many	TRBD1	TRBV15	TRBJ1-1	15	CATSRAPGQGVKAFF	TGTGCCACCAGCAGAGCTCCGGGACAGGGGGTGAAGGCTTTCTTT
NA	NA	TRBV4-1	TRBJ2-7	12	CASSQVPGVWYF	TGCGCCAGCAGCCAAGTTCCGGGAGTTTGGTACTTC
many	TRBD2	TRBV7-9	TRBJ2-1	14	CASSSLAGVGEQFF	TGTGCCAGCAGCTCACTAGCGGGAGTGGGTGAGCAGTTCTTC
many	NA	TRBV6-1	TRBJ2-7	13	CASRNPRVGEQYF	TGTGCCAGCAGAAACCCCAGGGTGGGCGAGCAGTACTTC
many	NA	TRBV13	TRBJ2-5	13	CASSAGAPETQYF	TGTGCCAGCAGCGCAGGGGCTCCAGAGACCCAGTACTTC
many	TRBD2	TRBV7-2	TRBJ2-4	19	CASSPGDLNREGPKNIQYF	TGTGCCAGCAGCCCCGGGGATTTGAACCGGGAGGGGCCCAAAAACATTCAGTACTTC
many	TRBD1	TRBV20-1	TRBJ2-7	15	CSAPDWGTGRGEQYF	TGCAGTGCTCCAGACTGGGGGACAGGTCGTGGAGAGCAGTACTTC
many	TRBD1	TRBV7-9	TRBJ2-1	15	CASSLPDRSWNEQFF	TGTGCCAGCAGCTTACCGGACAGGTCCTGGAATGAGCAGTTCTTC
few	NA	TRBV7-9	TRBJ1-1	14	CASSLVGGGREAFF	TGTGCCAGCAGCTTAGTGGGGGGGGGCCGGGAAGCTTTCTTT
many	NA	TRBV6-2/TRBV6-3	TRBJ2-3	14	CASKRLSGTDTQYF	TGTGCCAGCAAACGGCTTAGCGGCACAGATACGCAGTATTTT
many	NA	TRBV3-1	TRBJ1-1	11	CASSQDRGAFF	TGTGCCAGCAGCCAAGACAGGGGAGCTTTCTTT
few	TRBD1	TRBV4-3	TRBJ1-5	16	CASSQEVTGGNQPQHF	TGCGCCAGCAGCCAAGAGGTCACAGGGGGGAATCAGCCCCAGCATTTT
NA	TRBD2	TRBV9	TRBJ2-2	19	CASSVESSGARFDTGELFF	TGTGCCAGCAGCGTAGAGTCTAGCGGGGCGAGGTTCGACACCGGGGAGCTGTTTTTT
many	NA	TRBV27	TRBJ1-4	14	CASKYRGPNEKLFF	TGTGCCAGCAAATACCGGGGGCCTAATGAAAAACTGTTTTTT
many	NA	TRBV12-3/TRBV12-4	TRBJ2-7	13	CASSGTNSYEQYF	TGTGCCAGCAGTGGGACCAACTCCTACGAGCAGTACTTC
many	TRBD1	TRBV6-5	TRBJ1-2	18	CASSYSGTGGSSNYGYTF	TGTGCCAGCAGTTACTCTGGGACAGGGGGTAGCTCCAACTATGGCTACACCTTC
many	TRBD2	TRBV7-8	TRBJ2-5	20	CASSSPRETSGITSQETQYF	TGTGCCAGCAGCTCCCCTCGGGAAACTAGCGGGATAACATCCCAAGAGACCCAGTACTTC
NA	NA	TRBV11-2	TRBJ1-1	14	CASSLSRMNTEAFF	TGTGCCAGCAGCTTGTCGCGGATGAACACTGAAGCTTTCTTT
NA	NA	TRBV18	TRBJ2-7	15	CASSPGVGVKYEQYF	TGTGCCAGCTCACCAGGCGTAGGGGTAAAGTACGAGCAGTACTTC
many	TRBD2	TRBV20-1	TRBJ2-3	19	CSARAVGLAGGSSTDTQYF	TGCAGTGCTAGAGCGGTCGGGCTAGCGGGAGGTTCAAGCACAGATACGCAGTATTTT
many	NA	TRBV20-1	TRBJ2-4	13	CSPGQLAKNIQYF	TGCAGTCCCGGACAGCTAGCCAAAAACATTCAGTACTTC
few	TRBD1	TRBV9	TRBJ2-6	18	CASSAAGQGETGANVLTF	TGTGCCAGCAGCGCCGCAGGACAGGGGGAGACTGGGGCCAACGTCCTGACTTTC
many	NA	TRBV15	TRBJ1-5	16	CATSRDEGGGNQPQHF	TGTGCCACCAGCAGAGATGAAGGGGGAGGAAATCAGCCCCAGCATTTT
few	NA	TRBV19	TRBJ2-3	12	CASSPFGDTQYF	TGTGCCAGTTCACCCTTCGGGGATACGCAGTATTTT
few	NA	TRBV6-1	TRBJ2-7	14	CASRGSAAIYEQYF	TGTGCCAGCAGGGGGAGCGCGGCTATCTACGAGCAGTACTTC
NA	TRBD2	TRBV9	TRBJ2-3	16	CASSVGSSGITDTQYF	TGTGCCAGCAGCGTAGGATCTAGCGGGATAACAGATACGCAGTATTTT
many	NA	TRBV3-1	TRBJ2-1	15	CASSQDGGTSNEQFF	TGTGCCAGCAGCCAAGACGGGGGAACCTCCAATGAGCAGTTCTTC
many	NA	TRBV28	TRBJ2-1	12	CASSVYYNEQFF	TGTGCCAGCAGTGTATATTACAATGAGCAGTTCTTC
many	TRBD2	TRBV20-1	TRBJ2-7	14	CSVLGSGSSYEQYF	TGCAGTGTTCTAGGTAGCGGGAGCTCCTACGAGCAGTACTTC
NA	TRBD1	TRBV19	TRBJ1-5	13	CAGGDRGIQPQHF	TGTGCCGGAGGAGACAGGGGAATTCAGCCCCAGCATTTT
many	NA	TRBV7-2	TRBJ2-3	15	CASSPVREGTDTQYF	TGTGCCAGCAGCCCGGTGAGGGAAGGCACAGATACGCAGTATTTT
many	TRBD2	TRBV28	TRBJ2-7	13	CASSIRTSGEQYF	TGTGCCAGCAGCATCAGGACTAGCGGAGAGCAGTACTTC
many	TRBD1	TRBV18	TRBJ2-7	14	CASSTGTGIREQYF	TGTGCCAGCTCTACCGGGACAGGAATAAGGGAGCAGTACTTC
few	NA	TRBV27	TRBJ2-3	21	CASSFRFSDRYQSLLLDTQYF	TGTGCCAGCAGTTTCCGGTTTTCAGACAGATACCAATCTCTCCTCCTCGATACGCAGTATTTT
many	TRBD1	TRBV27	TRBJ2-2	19	CASSSATYRDRRENGELFF	TGTGCCAGCAGTTCGGCGACATACCGGGACAGGAGGGAAAACGGGGAGCTGTTTTTT
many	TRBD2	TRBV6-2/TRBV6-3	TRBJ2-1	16	CASSSPPGLAGREQFF	TGTGCCAGCAGTTCACCGCCGGGACTAGCGGGAAGGGAGCAGTTCTTC